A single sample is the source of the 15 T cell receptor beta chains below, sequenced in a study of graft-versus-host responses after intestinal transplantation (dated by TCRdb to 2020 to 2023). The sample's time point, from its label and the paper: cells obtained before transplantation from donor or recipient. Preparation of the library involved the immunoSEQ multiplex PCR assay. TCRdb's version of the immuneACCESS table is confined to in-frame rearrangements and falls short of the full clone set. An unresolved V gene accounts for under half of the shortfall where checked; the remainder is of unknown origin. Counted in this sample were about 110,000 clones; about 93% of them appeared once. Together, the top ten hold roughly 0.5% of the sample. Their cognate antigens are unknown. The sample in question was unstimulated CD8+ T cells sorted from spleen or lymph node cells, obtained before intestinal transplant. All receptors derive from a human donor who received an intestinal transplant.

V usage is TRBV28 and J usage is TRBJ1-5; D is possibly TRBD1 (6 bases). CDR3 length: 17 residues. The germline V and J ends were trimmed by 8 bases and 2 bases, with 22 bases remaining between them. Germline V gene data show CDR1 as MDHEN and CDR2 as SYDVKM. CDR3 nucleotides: TGTGCCAGCGACCTCGGGACATACGTCTACGGCAATCAGCCCCAGCATTTT. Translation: CASDLGTYVYGNQPQHF.

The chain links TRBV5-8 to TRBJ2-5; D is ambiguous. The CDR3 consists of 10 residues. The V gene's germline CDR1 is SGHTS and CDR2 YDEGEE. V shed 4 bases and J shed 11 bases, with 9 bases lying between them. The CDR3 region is CASSGTVQYF. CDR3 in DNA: TGTGCCAGCAGCGGCACAGTACAGTACTTC.

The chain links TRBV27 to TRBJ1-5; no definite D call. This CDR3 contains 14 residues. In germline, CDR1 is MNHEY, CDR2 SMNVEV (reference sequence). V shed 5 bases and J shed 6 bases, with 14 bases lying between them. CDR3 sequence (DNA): TGTGCCAGCAGTGCATCGCTCGCAGGTCAGCCCCAGCATTTT. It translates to CASSASLAGQPQHF.

Written as DNA, the CDR3 is TGTGCCGCCGGACAGAATTACGAGCAGTACTTC. Amino acid sequence: CAAGQNYEQYF. The chain combines TRBV2 with TRBJ2-7; D perhaps matches TRBD1 (6 bases). V was shortened by 11 bases and J by 4 bases, with 12 bases between the two germline ends. Germline V gene data show CDR1 as SNHLY and CDR2 as FYNNEI. This CDR3 is 11 amino acids long. The full variable domain, completed using reference TRBV2 and TRBJ2-7, is EPEVTQTPSHQVTQMGQEVILRCVPISNHLYFYWYRQILGQKVEFLVSFYNNEISEKSEIFDDQFSVERPDGSNFTLKIRSTKLEDSAMYFCAAGQNYEQYFGPGTRLTVT.

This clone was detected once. CDR3 region: CASTSSSGGHEQYF. CDR3 nucleotide sequence: TGTGCCAGTACCTCCTCTAGTGGCGGGCACGAGCAGTACTTC. The gene calls are TRBV19 and TRBJ2-7, with D perhaps TRBD2 (5 bases). V was trimmed by 7 bases and J by 5 bases, leaving 18 bases between them. Germline V gene data show CDR1 as LNHDA and CDR2 as SQIVND (reference sequence). The CDR3 totals 14 residues. Full variable domain (remainder filled in from reference TRBV19 and TRBJ2-7): DGGITQSPKYLFRKEGQNVTLSCEQNLNHDAMYWYRQDPGQGLRLIYYSQIVNDFQKGDIAEGYSVSREKKESFPLTVTSAQKNPTAFYLCASTSSSGGHEQYFGPGTRLTVT.

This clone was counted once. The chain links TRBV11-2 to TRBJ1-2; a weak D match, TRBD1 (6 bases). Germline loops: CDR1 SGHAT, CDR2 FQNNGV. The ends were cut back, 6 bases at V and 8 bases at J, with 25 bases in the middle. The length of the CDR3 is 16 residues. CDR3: CASRPPPREEGGGYTF. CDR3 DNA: TGTGCCAGCAGACCCCCCCCCAGGGAGGAGGGGGGAGGCTACACCTTC.

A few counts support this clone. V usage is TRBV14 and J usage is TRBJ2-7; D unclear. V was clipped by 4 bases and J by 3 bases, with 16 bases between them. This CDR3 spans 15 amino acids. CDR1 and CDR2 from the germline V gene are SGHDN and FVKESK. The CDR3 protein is CASSRDRIAGYEQYF. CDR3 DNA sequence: TGTGCCAGCAGCCGAGACCGGATAGCAGGCTACGAGCAGTACTTC.

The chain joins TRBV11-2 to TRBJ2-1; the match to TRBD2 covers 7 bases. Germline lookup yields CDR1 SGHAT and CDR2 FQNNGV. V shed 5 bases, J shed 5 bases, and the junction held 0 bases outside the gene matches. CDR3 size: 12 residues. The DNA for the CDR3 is TGTGCCAGCAGCGGGGGGGACAATGAGCAGTTCTTC. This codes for CASSGGDNEQFF.

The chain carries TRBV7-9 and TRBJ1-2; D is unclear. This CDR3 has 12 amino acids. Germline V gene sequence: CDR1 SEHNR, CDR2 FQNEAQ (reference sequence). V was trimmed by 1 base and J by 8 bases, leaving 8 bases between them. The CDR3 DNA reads TGTGCCAGCAGCTTAGGGGGTTGGGGCTACACCTTC. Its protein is CASSLGGWGYTF.

CDR3 coding DNA: TGTGCCAGCAGCGTAGGGACAGCGAACACCGGGGAGCTGTTTTTT. Its translation is CASSVGTANTGELFF. J is TRBJ2-2 and V is TRBV9; perhaps TRBD1 as D (6 bases). This CDR3 region has 15 residues. The V gene lost 0 bases and the J gene lost 0 bases, with 6 bases spanning the gap. Germline V gene data show CDR1 as SGDLS and CDR2 as YYNGEE. The full variable domain, its missing parts supplied by reference TRBV9 and TRBJ2-2, is DSGVTQTPKHLITATGQRVTLRCSPRSGDLSVYWYQQSLDQGLQFLIQYYNGEERAKGNILERFSAQQFPDLHSELNLSSLELGDSALYFCASSVGTANTGELFFGEGSRLTVL.

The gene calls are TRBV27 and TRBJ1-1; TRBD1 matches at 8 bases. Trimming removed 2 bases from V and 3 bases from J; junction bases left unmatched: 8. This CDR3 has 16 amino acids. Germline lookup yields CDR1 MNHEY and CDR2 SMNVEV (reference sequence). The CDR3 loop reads CASSLVQGAQDTEAFF. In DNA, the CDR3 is TGTGCCAGCAGTTTAGTCCAGGGGGCGCAGGACACTGAAGCTTTCTTT.

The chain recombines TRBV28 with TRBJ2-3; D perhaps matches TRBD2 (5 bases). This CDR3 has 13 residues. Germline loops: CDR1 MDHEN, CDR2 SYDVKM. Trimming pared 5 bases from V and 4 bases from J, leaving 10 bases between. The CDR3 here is CASSPRGADTQYF. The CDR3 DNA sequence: TGTGCCAGCAGTCCTCGGGGAGCAGATACGCAGTATTTT.

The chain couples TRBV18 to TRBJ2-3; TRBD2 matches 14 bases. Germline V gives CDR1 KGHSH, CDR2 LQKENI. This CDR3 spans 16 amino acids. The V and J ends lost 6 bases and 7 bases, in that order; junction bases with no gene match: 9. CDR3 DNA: TGTGCCAGCTCCCCGGGACTAGCGGGAGATTTATATACGCAGTATTTT. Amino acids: CASSPGLAGDLYTQYF.

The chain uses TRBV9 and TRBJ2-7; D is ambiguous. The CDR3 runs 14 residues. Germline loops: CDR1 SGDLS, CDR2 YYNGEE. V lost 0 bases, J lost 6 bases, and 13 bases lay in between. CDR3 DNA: TGTGCCAGCAGCGTAGCTACGGGCAGCGTCGAGCAGTACTTC. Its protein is CASSVATGSVEQYF.

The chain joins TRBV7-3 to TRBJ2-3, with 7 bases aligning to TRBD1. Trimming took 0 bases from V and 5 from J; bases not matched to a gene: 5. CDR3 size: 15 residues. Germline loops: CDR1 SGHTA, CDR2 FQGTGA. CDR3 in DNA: TGTGCCAGCAGCTTAACGAGGGGGCAGGGAGATACGCAGTATTTT. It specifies CASSLTRGQGDTQYF.